This record concerns one T cell receptor (beta chain) sequence. Its antigen is unidentified. These data are taken from a study of a mutant IDH1 vaccine in newly diagnosed glioma. Study at large: Patients received vaccination from 4-6 weeks after radiotherapy alone, or with temozolomide cycles. Before enrollment, patients got radiotherapy alone, temozolomide alone, or mostly the combination. Among treated patients, around 60% were male and about 40% female, and mean age was 40.4 years.

Trimming removed 5 bases from V and 2 bases from J; junction bases left unmatched: 9. CDR1 is SGHNT and CDR2 is YYREEE in the germline V gene (reference sequence). CDR3 length: 16 residues. Sample time point: week 35, safety follow-up. One vaccine dose held 300 ug of mutant IDH1 20-mer peptide and came with topical imiquimod. The patients were given eight vaccinations, one each in weeks 1, 3, 5, 7, 11, 15, 19 and 23. Assay: immunoSEQ multiplex PCR; the TCRdb copy retains only in-frame clones and omits some. The profile shows about 54,000 clones, 80% to 90% of them singletons. The sample here was PBMCs, taken from a glioma patient whose treatment included an IDH1 peptide vaccine. The chain is built from TRBV5-4 and TRBJ2-7; 11 nucleotides agree with TRBD2. This receptor was identified in a young woman with glioma. CDR3 loop: CASRLAGTSGAYEQYF. The CDR3 coding sequence is TGTGCCAGCAGATTAGCCGGGACTAGCGGAGCCTACGAGCAGTACTTC.